This T cell receptor (beta chain) was observed in a study of blood T cells in healthy people across ages. Study findings and constraints: As age increased, TCR beta diversity per million T cells fell in a roughly linear fashion.

Primed by a sample-barcoded 5' primer and a J-beta primer mix, a second PCR proceeded for roughly 7 to 12 cycles. Each CDR3 protein is one row after TCRdb ran MiXCR on the 5' RACE reads. The sample consists of about 640,000 distinct CDR3 sequences, approximately 30% of them appearing once. This CDR3 has 13 residues. Trimming pared 4 bases from V and 7 bases from J, leaving 11 bases between. The V gene's germline CDR1 is SGHTA and CDR2 FQGNSA. With regard to this clonotype: No antigen is known for it.

Researchers isolated at least 6.5 million PBMCs per sample. This sequence joins TRBV7-2 and TRBJ1-5; D is possibly TRBD1 (5 bases). Sequencing was carried out using blood. The clonotype was recovered from an elderly woman in good health. CDR3 sequence: CASSSAGGQPQHF. The CDR3 nucleotides read TGTGCCAGCAGCTCGGCCGGGGGGCAGCCCCAGCATTTT.